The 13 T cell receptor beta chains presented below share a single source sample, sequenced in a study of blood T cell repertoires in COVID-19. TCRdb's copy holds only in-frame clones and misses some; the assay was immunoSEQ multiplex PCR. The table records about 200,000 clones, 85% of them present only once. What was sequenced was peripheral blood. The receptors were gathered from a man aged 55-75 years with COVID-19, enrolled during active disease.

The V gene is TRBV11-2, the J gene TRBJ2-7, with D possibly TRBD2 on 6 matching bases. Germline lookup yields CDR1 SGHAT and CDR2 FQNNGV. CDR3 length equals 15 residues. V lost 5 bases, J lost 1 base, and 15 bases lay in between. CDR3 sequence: CASSLLGGKSYEQYF. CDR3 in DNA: TGTGCCAGCAGCCTACTGGGAGGCAAGTCCTACGAGCAGTACTTC. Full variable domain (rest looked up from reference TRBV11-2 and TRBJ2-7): EAGVAQSPRYKIIEKRQSVAFWCNPISGHATLYWYQQILGQGPKLLIQFQNNGVVDDSQLPKDRFSAERLKGVDSTLKIQPAKLEDSAVYLCASSLLGGKSYEQYFGPGTRLTVT.

The CDR3 loop is CASSLWQNAEAFF. DNA of the CDR3: TGTGCCAGCAGCCTCTGGCAGAACGCCGAAGCTTTCTTT. The chain joins TRBV5-5 to TRBJ1-1, with D unresolved. The germline gives CDR1 SGHKS, CDR2 YYEKEE (reference sequence). The CDR3 has 13 residues. Trimming left V 4 bases short and J 8 bases short, with 15 bases between.

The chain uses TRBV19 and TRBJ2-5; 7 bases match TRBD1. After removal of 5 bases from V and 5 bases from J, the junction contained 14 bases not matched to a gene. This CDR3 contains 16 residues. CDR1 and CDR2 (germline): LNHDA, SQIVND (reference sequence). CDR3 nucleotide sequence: TGTGCCAGTAGTCAGACCGGGACAGTACCGTCGGAGACCCAGTACTTC. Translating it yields CASSQTGTVPSETQYF.

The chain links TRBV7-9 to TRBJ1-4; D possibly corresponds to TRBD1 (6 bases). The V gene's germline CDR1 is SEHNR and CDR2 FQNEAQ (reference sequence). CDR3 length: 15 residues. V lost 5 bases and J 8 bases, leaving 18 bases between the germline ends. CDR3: CASSGTGPQGEKLFF. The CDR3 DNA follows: TGTGCCAGCAGCGGTACAGGGCCACAAGGAGAAAAACTGTTTTTT.

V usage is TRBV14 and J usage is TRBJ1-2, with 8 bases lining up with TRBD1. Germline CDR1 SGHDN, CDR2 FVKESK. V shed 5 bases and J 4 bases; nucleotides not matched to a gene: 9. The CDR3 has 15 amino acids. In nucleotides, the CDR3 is TGTGCCAGCAGCACCTTGGACAGGGCCTTCTATGGCTACACCTTC. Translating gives CASSTLDRAFYGYTF.

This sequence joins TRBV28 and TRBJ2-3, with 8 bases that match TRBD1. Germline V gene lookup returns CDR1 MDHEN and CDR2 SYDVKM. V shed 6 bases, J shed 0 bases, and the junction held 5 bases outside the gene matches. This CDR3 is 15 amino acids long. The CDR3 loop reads CASSSGQGSTDTQYF. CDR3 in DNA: TGTGCCAGCAGCTCCGGACAGGGTAGCACAGATACGCAGTATTTT.

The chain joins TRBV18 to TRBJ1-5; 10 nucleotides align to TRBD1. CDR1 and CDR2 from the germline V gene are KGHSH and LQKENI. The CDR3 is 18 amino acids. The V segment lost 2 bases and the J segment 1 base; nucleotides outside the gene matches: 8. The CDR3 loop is CASSPRTGGGRSNQPQHF. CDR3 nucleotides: TGTGCCAGCTCACCAAGGACAGGGGGAGGAAGGAGCAATCAGCCCCAGCATTTT.

CDR3 loop: CASSQSGAGGQPQHF. The DNA for the CDR3 is TGTGCCAGCAGCCAATCAGGGGCGGGCGGACAGCCCCAGCATTTT. The chain has TRBV3-1 (or the pseudogene TRBV3-2) and TRBJ1-5; D possibly corresponds to TRBD1 (6 bases). The CDR3 loop spans 15 amino acids. Looked up from germline, CDR1 is LGHDT and CDR2 is YNNKEL (reference sequence). The ends were cut back, 2 bases at V and 7 bases at J, with 15 bases in the middle.

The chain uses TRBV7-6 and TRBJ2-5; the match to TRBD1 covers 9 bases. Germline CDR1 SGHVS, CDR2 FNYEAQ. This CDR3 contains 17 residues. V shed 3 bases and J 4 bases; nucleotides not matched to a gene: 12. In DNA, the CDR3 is TGTGCCAGCAGCTTGGCCCCGGGGACAGGGTCGCGAGAGACCCAGTACTTC. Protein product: CASSLAPGTGSRETQYF.

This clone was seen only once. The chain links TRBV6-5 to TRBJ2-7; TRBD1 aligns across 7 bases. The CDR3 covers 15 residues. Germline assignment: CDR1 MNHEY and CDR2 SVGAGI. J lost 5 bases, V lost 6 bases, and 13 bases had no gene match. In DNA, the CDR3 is TGTGCCAGCAGATTTGACAGGGATGTTGTGAACGAGCAGTACTTC. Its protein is CASRFDRDVVNEQYF.

DNA of the CDR3: TGTGCCAGCAGGAGGGACACGGAGGCACCCCAGCATTTT. Residues: CASRRDTEAPQHF. The J gene is TRBJ1-5, the V gene TRBV27; D might be TRBD1 (6 bases). V was shortened by 6 bases and J by 10 bases, with 16 bases between the two germline ends. The V gene's germline CDR1 is MNHEY and CDR2 SMNVEV (reference sequence). This CDR3 contains 13 residues.

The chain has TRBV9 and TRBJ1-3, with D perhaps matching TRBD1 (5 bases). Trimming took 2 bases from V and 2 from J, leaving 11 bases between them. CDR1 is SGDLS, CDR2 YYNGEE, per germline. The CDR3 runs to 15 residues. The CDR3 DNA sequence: TGTGCCAGCAGCGTCTTCGGCAGGGCTGGAAACACCATATATTTT. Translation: CASSVFGRAGNTIYF.

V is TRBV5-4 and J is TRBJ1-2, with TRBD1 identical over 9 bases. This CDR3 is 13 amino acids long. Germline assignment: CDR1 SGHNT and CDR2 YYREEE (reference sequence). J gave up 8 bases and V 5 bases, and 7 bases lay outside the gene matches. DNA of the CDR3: TGTGCCAGCAGTACGGACAGGGGATGGGGCTACACCTTC. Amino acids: CASSTDRGWGYTF.